Listed below are T cell receptor beta chains from one sample, sequenced in a study of blood T cells in healthy people across ages. A single record per CDR3 protein comes from TCRdb applying MiXCR to the 5' RACE reads. This table holds 650,000 to 800,000 distinct CDR3 sequences, around 43% found once. Sequencing input: blood. The receptor set was obtained from a man aged 60 to 69 in good health. The CDR3 runs from the conserved cysteine through the conserved F or W. The D gene is left open where the match is weak. Not all rows give a size; the values are once, few, many and, for expanded clones, a class.

CDR3 protein	CDR3 DNA	J gene	D gene	clone size	V gene
CSAEGGLASYNEQFF	TGCAGTGCTGAGGGGGGGCTCGCATCCTACAATGAGCAGTTCTTC	TRBJ2-1	NA	NA	TRBV20-1
CASSSYGGNTEAFF	TGTGCCAGCAGTAGCTATGGTGGAAACACTGAAGCTTTCTTT	TRBJ1-1	NA	NA	TRBV6-5
CSARYSRATDTQYF	TGCAGTGCTAGATACTCCCGGGCCACAGATACGCAGTATTTT	TRBJ2-3	NA	NA	TRBV20-1
CASSLALAGRDTQYF	TGTGCCAGCAGCTTAGCACTAGCGGGGAGAGATACGCAGTATTTT	TRBJ2-3	TRBD2	NA	TRBV7-2
CATSDHRAFGSGANVPTF	NA	TRBJ2-6	NA	NA	TRBV24-1
CASSILAASYNEQYF	TGTGCCAGCAGCATACTAGCGGCCTCCTACAATGAGCAGTACTTC	TRBJ2-7	TRBD2	NA	TRBV5-5
CASSLGTGINYGYTF	TGTGCCAGCAGTCTAGGGACAGGGATTAACTATGGCTACACCTTC	TRBJ1-2	TRBD1	few	TRBV27
CASSQGQGQYEQYF	TGTGCCAGCAGCCAGGGACAGGGACAGTACGAGCAGTACTTC	TRBJ2-7	TRBD1	few	TRBV7-9
CASSQDSWRSQETQYF	TGTGCCAGCAGCCAAGATTCTTGGAGAAGTCAAGAGACCCAGTACTTC	TRBJ2-5	NA	NA	TRBV7-2
CASSIGQGSTDTQYF	TGCGCCAGCAGCATCGGACAGGGGAGCACAGATACGCAGTATTTT	TRBJ2-3	TRBD1	few	TRBV5-1
CASSLAGGLNSPLHF	TGTGCCAGCAGTTTAGCTGGGGGGCTTAATTCACCCCTCCACTTT	TRBJ1-6	NA	few	TRBV12-3/TRBV12-4
CASSQDSQSSYNEQFF	TGTGCCAGCAGCCAAGACTCCCAGAGCTCCTACAATGAGCAGTTCTTC	TRBJ2-1	NA	NA	TRBV14
CARGRTGTYEQYF	TGTGCCAGAGGAAGGACAGGGACCTACGAGCAGTACTTC	TRBJ2-7	TRBD1	few	TRBV2
CASGRPNYGYTF	TGTGCCAGCGGGCGTCCTAACTATGGCTACACCTTC	TRBJ1-2	NA	few	TRBV2
CASSLVREPNSPLHF	TGTGCCAGCAGCCTTGTCCGGGAACCTAATTCACCCCTCCACTTT	TRBJ1-6	NA	few	TRBV12-3/TRBV12-4
CASSLEPGQPQHF	TGCGCCAGCAGCTTGGAGCCAGGCCAGCCCCAGCATTTT	TRBJ1-5	NA	NA	TRBV5-1
CASQQGNEQFF	TGCGCCAGCCAACAGGGAAATGAGCAGTTCTTC	TRBJ2-1	NA	NA	TRBV5-1
CASGLVLGGRWVQPQHF	TGTGCTAGTGGTTTGGTACTAGGGGGACGATGGGTCCAGCCCCAGCATTTT	TRBJ1-5	NA	NA	TRBV12-5
CASSPRGLGQPQHF	TGTGCCAGCAGCCCCCGGGGGCTCGGTCAGCCCCAGCATTTT	TRBJ1-5	NA	NA	TRBV7-2
CSARDREIGQFF	TGCAGTGCTAGAGACCGGGAGATAGGGCAGTTCTTC	TRBJ2-1	NA	many	TRBV20-1
CASSTLLSRGLHF	TGTGCCAGCAGCACCTTACTATCAAGAGGCCTCCACTTT	TRBJ1-6	NA	NA	TRBV2
CASKPGPRGSQPQHF	TGTGCCAGCAAACCGGGCCCCAGAGGATCCCAGCCCCAGCATTTT	TRBJ1-5	NA	NA	TRBV6-5